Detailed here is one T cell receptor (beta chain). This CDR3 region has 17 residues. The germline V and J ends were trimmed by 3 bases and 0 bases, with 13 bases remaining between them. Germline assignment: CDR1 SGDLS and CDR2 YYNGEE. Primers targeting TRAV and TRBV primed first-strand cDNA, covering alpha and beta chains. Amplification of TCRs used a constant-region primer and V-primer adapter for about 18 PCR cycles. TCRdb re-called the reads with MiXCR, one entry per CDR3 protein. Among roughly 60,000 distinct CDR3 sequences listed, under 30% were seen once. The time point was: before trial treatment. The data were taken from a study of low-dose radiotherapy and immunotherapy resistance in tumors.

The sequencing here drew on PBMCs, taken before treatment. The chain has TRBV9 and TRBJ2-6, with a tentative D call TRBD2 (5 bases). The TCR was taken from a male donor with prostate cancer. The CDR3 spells CASSEAAGLSGANVLTF. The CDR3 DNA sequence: TGTGCCAGCAGCGAGGCGGCAGGACTCTCTGGGGCCAACGTCCTGACTTTC.